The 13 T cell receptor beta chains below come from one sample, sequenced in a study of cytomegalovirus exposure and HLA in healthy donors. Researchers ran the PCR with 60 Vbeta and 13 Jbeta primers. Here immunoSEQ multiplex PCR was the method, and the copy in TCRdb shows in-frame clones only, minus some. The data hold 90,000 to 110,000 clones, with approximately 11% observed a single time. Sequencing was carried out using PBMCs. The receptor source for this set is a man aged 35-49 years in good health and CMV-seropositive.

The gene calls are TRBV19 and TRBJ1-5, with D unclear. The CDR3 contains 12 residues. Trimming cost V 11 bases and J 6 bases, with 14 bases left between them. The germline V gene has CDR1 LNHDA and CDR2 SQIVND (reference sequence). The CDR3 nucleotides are TGTGCCGCCAGAACTCGGGGTCAGCCCCAGCATTTT. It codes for CAARTRGQPQHF.

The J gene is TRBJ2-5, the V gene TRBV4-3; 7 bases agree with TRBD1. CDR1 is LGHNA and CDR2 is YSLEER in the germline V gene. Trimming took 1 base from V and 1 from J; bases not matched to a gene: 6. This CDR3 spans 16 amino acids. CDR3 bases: TGCGCCAGCAGCCAAGGACAGGGAGAGGGCCAAGAGACCCAGTACTTC. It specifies CASSQGQGEGQETQYF.

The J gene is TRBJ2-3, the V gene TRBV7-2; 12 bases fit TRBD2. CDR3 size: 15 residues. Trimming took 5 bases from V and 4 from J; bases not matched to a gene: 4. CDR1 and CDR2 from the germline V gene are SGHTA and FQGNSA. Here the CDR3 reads CASSRLAGDPDTQYF. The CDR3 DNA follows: TGTGCCAGCAGCCGACTAGCGGGAGACCCAGATACGCAGTATTTT.

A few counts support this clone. CDR3 region: CASSYTGGSDEAFF. In nucleotides, the CDR3 is TGTGCCAGCAGTTACACAGGGGGCTCCGACGAAGCTTTCTTT. The chain uses TRBV6-5 and TRBJ1-1, with 9 positions matching TRBD1. From germline, CDR1 is MNHEY and CDR2 SVGAGI. The CDR3 covers 14 residues. With V trimmed by 2 bases and J by 8 bases, 6 bases remained unmatched.

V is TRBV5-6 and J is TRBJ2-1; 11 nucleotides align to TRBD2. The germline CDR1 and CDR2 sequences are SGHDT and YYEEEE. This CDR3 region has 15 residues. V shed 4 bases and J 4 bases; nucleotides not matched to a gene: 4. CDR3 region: CASSMGLAVYNEQFF. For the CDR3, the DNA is TGTGCCAGCAGCATGGGACTAGCGGTTTACAATGAGCAGTTCTTC.

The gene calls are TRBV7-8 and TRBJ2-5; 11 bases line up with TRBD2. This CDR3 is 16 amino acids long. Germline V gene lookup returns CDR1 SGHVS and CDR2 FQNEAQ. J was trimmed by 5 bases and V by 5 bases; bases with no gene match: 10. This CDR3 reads CASSLPGLAEGETQYF. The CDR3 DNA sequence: TGTGCCAGCAGCCTTCCGGGACTAGCGGAAGGGGAGACCCAGTACTTC. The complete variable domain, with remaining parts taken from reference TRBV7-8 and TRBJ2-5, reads GAGVSQSPRYKVAKRGQDVALRCDPISGHVSLFWYQQALGQGPEFLTYFQNEAQLDKSGLPSDRFFAERPEGSVSTLKIQRTQQEDSAVYLCASSLPGLAEGETQYFGPGTRLLVL.

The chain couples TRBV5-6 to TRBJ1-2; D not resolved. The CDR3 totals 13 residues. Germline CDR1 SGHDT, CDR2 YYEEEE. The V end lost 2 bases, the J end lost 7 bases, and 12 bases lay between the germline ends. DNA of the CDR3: TGTGCCAGCAGCTTAGATGACTTGGGTGGCTACACCTTC. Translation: CASSLDDLGGYTF.

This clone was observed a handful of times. CDR3 nucleotides: TGTGCCAGCAGCCAGCCAAGTCGGGGGAGTCAGCCCCAGCATTTT. This codes for CASSQPSRGSQPQHF. The chain is built from TRBV16 and TRBJ1-5, with TRBD1 as a possible D gene (5 bases). This CDR3 has 15 residues. CDR1 KGHSY and CDR2 FQNENV come from the germline V gene. V lost 3 bases and J 6 bases, leaving 15 bases between the germline ends. Together with reference TRBV16 and TRBJ1-5, the CDR3 gives the full variable domain: GEEVAQTPKHLVRGEGQKAKLYCAPIKGHSYVFWYQQVLKNEFKFLISFQNENVFDETGMPKERFSAKCLPNSPCSLEIQATKLEDSAVYFCASSQPSRGSQPQHFGDGTRLSIL.

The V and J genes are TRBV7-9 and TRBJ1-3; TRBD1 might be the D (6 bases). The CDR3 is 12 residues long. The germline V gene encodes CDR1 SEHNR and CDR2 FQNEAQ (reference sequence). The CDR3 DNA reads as TGTGGCGTGGGGGCCGATGGAAACACCATATATTTT. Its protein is CGVGADGNTIYF.

The CDR3 DNA follows: TGCGCCAGCAGCCAAGTGTTGGGGACTAGCGGATTTTCCTACGAGCAGTACTTC. Its protein is CASSQVLGTSGFSYEQYF. This rearrangement joins TRBV4-1 to TRBJ2-7; 11 bases are a match to TRBD2. V lost 1 base, J lost 1 base, and 9 bases stayed unmatched. The CDR3 sequence is 18 residues long. CDR1 is MGHRA, CDR2 YSYEKL, per germline.

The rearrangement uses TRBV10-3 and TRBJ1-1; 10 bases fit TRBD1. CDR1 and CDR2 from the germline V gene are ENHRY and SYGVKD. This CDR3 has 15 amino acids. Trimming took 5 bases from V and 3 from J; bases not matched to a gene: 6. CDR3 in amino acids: CAISRTGGGDTEAFF. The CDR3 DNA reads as TGTGCCATCAGTCGGACAGGGGGAGGTGACACTGAAGCTTTCTTT.

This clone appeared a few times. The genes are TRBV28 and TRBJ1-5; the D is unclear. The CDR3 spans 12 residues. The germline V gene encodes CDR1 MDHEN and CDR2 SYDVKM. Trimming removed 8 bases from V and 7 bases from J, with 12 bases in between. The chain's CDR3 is CASRYISQPQHF. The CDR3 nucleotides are TGTGCCAGCCGTTATATATCCCAGCCCCAGCATTTT.

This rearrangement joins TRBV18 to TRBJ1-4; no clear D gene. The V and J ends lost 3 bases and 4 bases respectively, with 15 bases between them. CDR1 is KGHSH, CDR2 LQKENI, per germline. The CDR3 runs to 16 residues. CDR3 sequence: CASSPPTDYYNEKLFF. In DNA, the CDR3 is TGTGCCAGCTCACCCCCCACAGACTACTATAATGAAAAACTGTTTTTT.